This TCR beta chain comes out of a study of CD8 T cells in Susac syndrome. At the level of the study: Clinically active disease was present in about 6 of the sequenced Susac syndrome patients. Under ten of these patients were in remission.

V was clipped by 3 bases and J by 5 bases; unmatched bases: 8. The CDR3 is made up of 15 amino acids. The germline CDR1 and CDR2 sequences are SGDLS and YYNGEE. Reverse transcription of about 0.5 to 1 ug RNA used random hexamers. immunoSEQ multiplex PCR amplified TCR beta CDR3 across 54 Vbeta, 13 Jbeta. TCRdb called the immunoSEQ multiplex PCR reads again in MiXCR, with one record for every CDR3 protein. The repertoire holds nearly 110,000 distinct CDR3 sequences, roughly 94% seen once, with 0.41% in the top ten. This clonotype has a single count. The sequenced sample consisted of CD8+ T cells from PBMCs. The sequence derives from a human donor with Susac syndrome. J is TRBJ2-7 and V is TRBV9; 10 bases are shared with TRBD1. The CDR3 coding sequence is TGTGCCAGCAGCGCCCACGGGACAGGGGACGACGAGCAGTACTTC. Translated: CASSAHGTGDDEQYF.